This passage covers 11 T cell receptor beta chains from one sample sequenced in a study of blood T cell repertoires in COVID-19. Produced via immunoSEQ multiplex PCR; TCRdb's table is partial and in-frame only. In the table there are approximately 220,000 clones, 80% to 85% of which are singletons. The specimen sequenced was peripheral blood. Receptor source: a woman aged 55-70 years with acute or convalescent COVID-19.

The rearrangement joins TRBV10-2 to TRBJ2-3, with TRBD2 identical over 14 bases. V shed 3 bases and J 3 bases; nucleotides not matched to a gene: 5. The CDR3 length is 17 residues. Germline V gene lookup returns CDR1 WSHSY and CDR2 SAAADI. The CDR3 region has the DNA TGCGCCAGCAGTGACCTTGGGACTAGCGGGGGAACAGATACGCAGTATTTT. Protein product: CASSDLGTSGGTDTQYF.

The chain uses TRBV27 and TRBJ1-2; D may be TRBD1 (5 bases). V lost 10 bases and J lost 3, with 18 bases in between. Germline CDR1 MNHEY, CDR2 SMNVEV (reference sequence). CDR3 length: 14 amino acids. The CDR3 DNA is TGTGCCACAAAAAGACAAAGGGGTTACTATGGCTACACCTTC. Translation gives CATKRQRGYYGYTF.

This chain links TRBV4-2 with TRBJ2-7; TRBD1 matches 7 bases. The CDR3 length is 16 residues. Germline CDR1 and CDR2: LGHNA and YNFKEQ. With V trimmed by 4 bases and J by 3 bases, 12 bases remained unmatched. CDR3: CASSPVAGTVNYEQYF. CDR3 in DNA: TGTGCCAGCAGCCCCGTGGCCGGGACAGTAAACTACGAGCAGTACTTC.

V and J are TRBV5-4 and TRBJ2-2; a possible D gene is TRBD1 (6 bases). Germline V gives CDR1 SGHNT, CDR2 YYREEE (reference sequence). CDR3 length equals 16 residues. Trimming shortened V by 5 bases and J by 1 base, and 15 bases separated the two germline ends. The CDR3: CASRTGGQLNTGELFF. CDR3 DNA sequence: TGTGCCAGCAGGACTGGGGGACAACTGAACACCGGGGAGCTGTTTTTT.

This chain joins TRBV5-1 and TRBJ1-6, with D possibly being TRBD1 (6 bases). The CDR3 covers 16 residues. V dropped 4 bases and J dropped 0 bases, with 11 bases sitting between them. Germline-derived CDR1 and CDR2 are SGHRS and YFSETQ. The CDR3 protein is CASSGDTSSYNSPLHF. CDR3 in DNA: TGCGCCAGCAGCGGGGACACGAGCTCCTATAATTCACCCCTCCACTTT.

V usage is TRBV5-1 and J usage is TRBJ2-7, with D tentatively TRBD1 (6 bases). Looked up from germline, CDR1 is SGHRS and CDR2 is YFSETQ. V was trimmed by 1 base and J by 5 bases, leaving 10 bases between them. CDR3 size: 13 residues. The CDR3 DNA sequence: TGCGCCAGCAGCTTGTACAGGGCGGACGAGCAGTACTTC. This encodes CASSLYRADEQYF.

The chain links TRBV7-2 to TRBJ1-2; 8 bases are a match to TRBD1. The CDR3 covers 13 residues. J was trimmed by 8 bases and V by 5 bases; bases with no gene match: 7. Germline V gene lookup returns CDR1 SGHTA and CDR2 FQGNSA. CDR3 bases: TGTGCCAGCAGCCCACAGACAGGGGAAGGCTACACCTTC. Translated: CASSPQTGEGYTF. The whole variable domain, remainder taken from reference TRBV7-2 and TRBJ1-2, is GAGVSQSPSNKVTEKGKDVELRCDPISGHTALYWYRQSLGQGLEFLIYFQGNSAPDKSGLPSDRFSAERTGGSVSTLTIQRTQQEDSAVYLCASSPQTGEGYTFGSGTRLTVV.

The V call is TRBV6-5, the J call TRBJ1-2; D is possibly TRBD1 (6 bases). V dropped 6 bases and J dropped 2 bases, with 10 bases sitting between them. The CDR3 is 13 amino acids. Germline values: CDR1 MNHEY, CDR2 SVGAGI. The CDR3 DNA sequence: TGTGCCAGCAGACCTGGACAGAACTATGGCTACACCTTC. It specifies CASRPGQNYGYTF.

The V gene is TRBV3-1 (or the pseudogene TRBV3-2), the J gene TRBJ1-2; D gene ambiguous. The CDR3 length is 12 residues. CDR1 is LGHDT, CDR2 YNNKEL, per germline (reference sequence). The V gene lost 7 bases and the J gene lost 8 bases, with 14 bases spanning the gap. DNA of the CDR3: TGTGCCAGCACCGAATGGGGAGGGGGCTACACCTTC. Protein: CASTEWGGGYTF.

This clone was seen a single time. This chain uses TRBV11-1 with TRBJ1-3; the match to TRBD1 covers 8 bases. There are 15 residues in the CDR3. CDR1 and CDR2 from the germline V gene are SGHAT and FQDESV (reference sequence). J lost 4 bases, V lost 5 bases, and 7 bases had no gene match. The CDR3 region is CASSGDRGSGNTIYF. As DNA, the CDR3 is TGTGCCAGCAGCGGCGACAGGGGCTCCGGAAACACCATATATTTT.

V is TRBV5-6 and J is TRBJ2-1; D possibly corresponds to TRBD1 (6 bases). V lost 1 base to trimming and J lost 3 bases, with 11 bases between them. The germline V gene encodes CDR1 SGHDT and CDR2 YYEEEE. CDR3 size: 15 residues. The CDR3: CASSLTGPYYNEQFF. For the CDR3, the DNA is TGTGCCAGCAGCTTGACAGGGCCCTACTACAATGAGCAGTTCTTC.